This is a list of T cell receptor beta chains from one sample in a study of blood T cell repertoires in COVID-19. The assay was immunoSEQ multiplex PCR, and TCRdb's table has in-frame clones only and misses some. The sample lists about 53,000 clones; roughly 85% were seen once. Sequencing used peripheral blood. Every receptor here comes from a man of 80 years or more with acute or convalescent COVID-19. Both conserved end residues are trimmed from each CDR3. The order of the fields is J gene, clone size, V gene, CDR3 length, CDR3 protein. Rows may omit the clone size; those that give it use once, few, many or a size class.

TRBJ2-7 | - | TRBV5-1 | 11 | ASSFKQGYEQY
TRBJ2-2 | - | TRBV25-1 | 13 | ASSSQPPRSGELF
TRBJ2-3 | - | TRBV9 | 13 | ASSATGTVPDTQY
TRBJ2-3 | few | TRBV18 | 13 | ASSPVRGQADTQY
TRBJ2-1 | - | TRBV10-2 | 13 | ASSVGTGWYNEQF
TRBJ1-1 | - | TRBV11-3 | 11 | ASSSAPGTRAF
TRBJ1-6 | - | TRBV20-1 | 13 | SASSSGTGNSPLH
TRBJ2-7 | - | TRBV7-2 | 14 | ASSLAPAGRSYEQY
TRBJ1-2 | - | TRBV3-1/TRBV3-2 | 14 | ASSHQGNLANYGYT
TRBJ2-4 | - | TRBV7-2 | 13 | ASGTTGTLSNIQY
TRBJ1-1 | - | TRBV6-5 | 12 | ASSYQGWETEAF
TRBJ2-1 | - | TRBV5-6 | 14 | ASSLKKRGEYNEQF
TRBJ1-3 | - | TRBV2 | 11 | ASSDSLRNTIY
TRBJ2-2 | once | TRBV18 | 16 | ASSPPRRGQGYTGELF
TRBJ1-1 | - | TRBV10-1 | 12 | ASSKDSSNTEAF
TRBJ2-3 | - | TRBV6-4 | 12 | ASSRQGGTDTQY
TRBJ1-3 | - | TRBV6-5 | 13 | ASRQTGIAGNTIY
TRBJ2-6 | - | TRBV30 | 14 | AWSVAGLSGANVLT
TRBJ2-5 | - | TRBV5-1 | 13 | ASRSSGGASETQY
TRBJ2-5 | - | TRBV5-1 | 12 | ASSGTRLGETQY
TRBJ1-5 | - | TRBV6-6 | 13 | ASSYSPGSNQPQH
TRBJ1-1 | - | TRBV5-1 | 11 | ASSLGGQNEAF
TRBJ1-4 | - | TRBV5-1 | 14 | ASSLGQGAGNEKLF
TRBJ1-1 | - | TRBV29-1 | 13 | SVPGITGRGAEAF
TRBJ2-3 | - | TRBV10-2 | 15 | ASSARDRGILTDTQY
TRBJ1-2 | - | TRBV6-5 | 11 | ASSYSTGEGYT
TRBJ1-6 | - | TRBV29-1 | 11 | SVRTGRDSPLH
TRBJ2-5 | - | TRBV7-7 | 10 | ASSPRGETQY
TRBJ1-1 | - | TRBV7-9 | 11 | ATRQGSNTEAF
TRBJ2-5 | - | TRBV2 | 11 | ASIRQIQETQY
TRBJ2-3 | - | TRBV2 | 12 | ASRILARGDTQY